Listed below are T cell receptor beta chains from one sample, sequenced in a study of cytomegalovirus exposure and HLA in healthy donors. Produced via immunoSEQ multiplex PCR; TCRdb's table is partial and in-frame only. The profile shows about 200,000 clones, around 88% of them singletons. Sequencing input: PBMCs. Receptor source: a woman in her thirties in good health and CMV-seronegative. Both conserved end residues are trimmed from each CDR3.

J gene,V gene,CDR3 protein
TRBJ2-1,TRBV9,ASGMGLAGGHEQF
TRBJ2-2,TRBV9,ASSVTPTRTSSGELF
TRBJ2-7,TRBV5-8,ASSFRHHYEQY
TRBJ2-3,TRBV9,ASSPRTGATDTQY
TRBJ2-7,TRBV18,ASSPYIGQGEYEQY
TRBJ2-1,TRBV6-1,ASKRTGSTYNEQF
TRBJ2-5,TRBV2,ASSGAPTGGETQY
TRBJ2-1,TRBV2,ASIRDLNNEQF
TRBJ2-7,TRBV19,ASSGEGTLRWDEQY
TRBJ1-1,TRBV4-2,ASSHGGHTEAF
TRBJ2-5,TRBV5-1,ASSSPSGETQY
TRBJ2-7,TRBV11-3,ASSLDGGLGEQY
TRBJ2-2,TRBV13,ASVLGGAGTGELF
TRBJ2-1,TRBV28,ASSPIRLAAVF
TRBJ2-1,TRBV4-1,ASSPGQYSYNEQF
TRBJ1-1,TRBV28,ASTGNTEAF
TRBJ2-5,TRBV7-8,ASSLTGLETQY
TRBJ2-1,TRBV6-1,ASRASGRPSNEQF
TRBJ1-1,TRBV11-1,ASSLLQPNTEAF
TRBJ2-5,TRBV27,ASSPPTSGNRIETQY